This T cell receptor (beta chain) comes out of a study of T cells after posttransplantation cyclophosphamide. Produced via immunoSEQ multiplex PCR; TCRdb's table is partial and in-frame only. This repertoire holds around 44,000 clones, and none appear only once. There are many counts of this clone. The CDR3 is 15 residues long. Trimming removed 5 bases from V and 3 bases from J, with 14 bases in between. Germline CDR1 SEHNR, CDR2 FQNEAQ (reference sequence). The receptor comes from a man aged 40-55 years in good health, CMV-negative, and a related stem cell transplant donor. The specimen sequenced was PBMCs. The chain carries TRBV7-9 and TRBJ1-5; D call uncertain. In DNA form, the CDR3 reads TGTGCCAGCAGCCCTAGTTCTAGCTTCAATCAGCCCCAGCATTTT. Translation: CASSPSSSFNQPQHF.